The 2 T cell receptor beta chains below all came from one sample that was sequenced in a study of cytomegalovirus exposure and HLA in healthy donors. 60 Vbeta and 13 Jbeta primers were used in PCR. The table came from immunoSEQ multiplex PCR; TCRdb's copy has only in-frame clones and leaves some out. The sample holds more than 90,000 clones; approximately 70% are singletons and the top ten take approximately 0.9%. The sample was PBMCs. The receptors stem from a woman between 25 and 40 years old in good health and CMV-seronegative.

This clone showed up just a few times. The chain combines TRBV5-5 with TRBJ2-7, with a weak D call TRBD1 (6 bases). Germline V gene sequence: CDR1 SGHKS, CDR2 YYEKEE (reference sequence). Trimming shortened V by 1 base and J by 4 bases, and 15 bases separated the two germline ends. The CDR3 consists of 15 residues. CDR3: CASSLQRGTPYEQYF. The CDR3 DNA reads TGTGCCAGCAGCTTGCAAAGAGGGACACCTTACGAGCAGTACTTC.

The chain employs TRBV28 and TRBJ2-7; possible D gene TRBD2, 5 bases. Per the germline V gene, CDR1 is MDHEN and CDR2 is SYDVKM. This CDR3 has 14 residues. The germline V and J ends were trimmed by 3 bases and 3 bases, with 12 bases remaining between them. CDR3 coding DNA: TGTGCCAGCAGTTTGGTGGGAGACTTCTACGAGCAGTACTTC. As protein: CASSLVGDFYEQYF.